The 21 T cell receptor beta chains below were found in one sample sequenced in a study of T-cell reconstitution after alpha-beta-depleted transplantation in children. Preparation of the TCRbeta library involved a method that used unique molecular identifiers. TCRdb ran MiXCR on the PCR reads and lists one entry per CDR3 protein. The sample contains 100,000 or so distinct CDR3 sequences, around a sixth of which appear only once. Source: PBMCs, mostly from graft donor cells, taken 180 days after TCRalphabeta/CD19-depleted stem cell transplant. These receptors all come from a male patient aged 2 to 9 who had a stem cell transplant for acute lymphoblastic leukemia, so the T cells may come from the graft donor.

This clonotype came up a few times. The chain is built from TRBV9 and TRBJ2-5; TRBD1 aligns across 10 bases. J was trimmed by 1 base and V by 6 bases; bases with no gene match: 9. The CDR3 length is 16 residues. CDR1 and CDR2 (germline): SGDLS, YYNGEE. The CDR3 is CASTSGTGVLQETQYF. The DNA of the CDR3 is TGTGCCAGCACCTCCGGGACAGGGGTCCTCCAAGAGACCCAGTACTTC.

There are many counts of this clonotype. The chain carries TRBV27 and TRBJ2-3, with TRBD2 matching 7 bases. Germline CDR1 and CDR2: MNHEY and SMNVEV (reference sequence). The CDR3 spans 14 residues. The ends lost 6 bases at V and 0 bases at J; junction bases unmatched: 3. The CDR3 region is CASSPGGSTDTQYF. In DNA form, the CDR3 reads TGTGCCAGCAGCCCCGGGGGGAGCACAGATACGCAGTATTTT.

The rearrangement joins TRBV27 to TRBJ2-1; perhaps TRBD2 as D (5 bases). This CDR3 is 15 amino acids long. The germline V gene encodes CDR1 MNHEY and CDR2 SMNVEV (reference sequence). V lost 5 bases and J 1 base, leaving 12 bases between the germline ends. CDR3 residues: CASSPSTGSYNEQFF. The CDR3, as DNA: TGTGCCAGCAGTCCCTCCACGGGGTCCTACAATGAGCAGTTCTTC.

This clonotype was detected ten times or more. This chain joins TRBV20-1 and TRBJ2-2; D is unresolved. The ends were cut back, 5 bases at V and 0 bases at J, with 7 bases in the middle. The length of the CDR3 is 13 residues. Germline-derived CDR1 and CDR2 are DFQATT and SNEGSKA (reference sequence). The CDR3 sequence is CSAGQANTGELFF. The CDR3 DNA follows: TGCAGTGCTGGGCAAGCGAACACCGGGGAGCTGTTTTTT.

This sequence joins TRBV4-2 and TRBJ2-5; 11 bases are shared with TRBD2. V lost 2 bases and J lost 2; bases outside the gene matches: 4. The CDR3 is 16 amino acids. The germline CDR1 and CDR2 sequences are LGHNA and YNFKEQ. The CDR3 is CASSQLGLAAQETQYF. The CDR3 DNA reads as TGTGCCAGCAGCCAACTGGGACTAGCGGCGCAAGAGACCCAGTACTTC.

This clonotype has a count of ten or more. The chain joins TRBV10-3 to TRBJ1-6, with TRBD1 matching 7 bases. CDR1 and CDR2 (germline): ENHRY, SYGVKD. V lost 2 bases and J lost 10; bases outside the gene matches: 8. This CDR3 has 15 residues. The CDR3 region is CAISEQDRSWSPLHF. Written as DNA, the CDR3 is TGTGCCATCAGTGAGCAGGACAGGTCTTGGTCACCCCTCCACTTT.

This clonotype has just a few counts. This chain joins TRBV10-3 and TRBJ1-1; no firm D call. CDR3 size: 17 residues. V dropped 6 bases and J dropped 0 bases, with 20 bases sitting between them. CDR1 ENHRY and CDR2 SYGVKD come from the germline V gene. The CDR3 coding sequence is TGTGCCATCAGACGGTCCTATTACAGAGACTTGAACACTGAAGCTTTCTTT. Translated: CAIRRSYYRDLNTEAFF.

In this sample, this clonotype turned up a few times. The CDR3 region has the DNA TGCAGTGCTAGAACGGGACAGATTAATTCACCCCTCCACTTT. Residues: CSARTGQINSPLHF. V is TRBV20-1 and J is TRBJ1-6; 7 nucleotides match TRBD1. Germline CDR1 and CDR2: DFQATT and SNEGSKA (reference sequence). V lost 2 bases, J lost 6 bases, and 4 bases stayed unmatched. The CDR3 has 14 residues.

This clonotype was observed a handful of times. This chain connects TRBV20-1 to TRBJ1-3, with D hard to call. The V gene lost 3 bases and the J gene lost 2 bases, with 8 bases spanning the gap. This CDR3 is built from 13 residues. CDR1 is DFQATT and CDR2 is SNEGSKA in the germline V gene (reference sequence). CDR3 amino acids: CSASAAAGNTIYF. The DNA for the CDR3 is TGCAGTGCTAGCGCGGCGGCTGGAAACACCATATATTTT.

The rearrangement joins TRBV12-3 or TRBV12-4 to TRBJ2-1, with D possibly being TRBD1 (6 bases). V was shortened by 6 bases and J by 3 bases, with 9 bases between the two germline ends. This CDR3 has 13 amino acids. Here the CDR3 DNA reads TGTGCCAGCAGGGGGGCAGACTACAATGAGCAGTTCTTC. Translating it yields CASRGADYNEQFF.

The gene calls are TRBV5-1 and TRBJ1-2; D ambiguous. V lost 0 bases, J lost 2 bases, and 11 bases lay in between. The CDR3 is made up of 15 amino acids. CDR1 is SGHRS, CDR2 YFSETQ, per germline. CDR3 amino acids: CASSLVGSANYGYTF. Written as DNA, the CDR3 is TGCGCCAGCAGCTTGGTCGGCAGCGCCAACTATGGCTACACCTTC.

This clonotype came up a few times. V usage is TRBV20-1 and J usage is TRBJ2-7; 8 bases are a match to TRBD1. The CDR3 runs 15 residues. V lost 2 bases, J lost 1 base, and 7 bases stayed unmatched. Germline loops: CDR1 DFQATT, CDR2 SNEGSKA (reference sequence). CDR3 DNA sequence: TGCAGTGCTAGATTTCTCGGGACAGGATCCTACGAGCAGTACTTC. It codes for CSARFLGTGSYEQYF.

In this sample, this clonotype turned up many times. The rearrangement links TRBV28 to TRBJ1-6; D perhaps matches TRBD1 (5 bases). This CDR3 has 14 residues. The germline gives CDR1 MDHEN, CDR2 SYDVKM. Trimming cost V 6 bases and J 5 bases, with 11 bases left between them. DNA of the CDR3: TGTGCCAGCAGCCGACAGACTCATAATTCACCCCTCCACTTT. This translates into CASSRQTHNSPLHF. Full variable domain (missing parts from reference TRBV28 and TRBJ1-6): DVKVTQSSRYLVKRTGEKVFLECVQDMDHENMFWYRQDPGLGLRLIYFSYDVKMKEKGDIPEGYSVSREKKERFSLILESASTNQTSMYLCASSRQTHNSPLHFGNGTRLTVT.

The chain recombines TRBV4-1 with TRBJ2-5, with D unresolved. Per germline, CDR1 MGHRA and CDR2 YSYEKL. With 5 bases removed from V and 2 bases from J, the gap between germline ends came to 12 bases. The CDR3 consists of 14 residues. The chain's CDR3 is CASSSRLDQETQYF. CDR3 sequence (DNA): TGCGCCAGCAGCTCGAGACTGGATCAAGAGACCCAGTACTTC.

This clonotype came up a few times. The rearrangement joins TRBV27 to TRBJ2-7, with D possibly TRBD1 on 6 matching bases. Trimming removed 5 bases from V and 3 bases from J, with 14 bases in between. The CDR3 consists of 14 residues. Germline lookup yields CDR1 MNHEY and CDR2 SMNVEV (reference sequence). The CDR3 here is CASSLQGSHYEQYF. CDR3 in DNA: TGTGCCAGCAGTCTCCAGGGGTCCCACTACGAGCAGTACTTC.

There are a few counts of this clonotype. The chain employs TRBV7-2 and TRBJ1-5; maybe TRBD1 (6 bases). The V end lost 1 base, the J end lost 14 bases, and 9 bases lay between the germline ends. CDR3 length: 11 amino acids. CDR1 is SGHTA and CDR2 is FQGNSA in the germline V gene. The CDR3, as DNA: TGTGCCAGCAGCTTAGACAGGGAAAAGCATTTT. Its translation is CASSLDREKHF.

V and J are TRBV27 and TRBJ2-1; 7 bases agree with TRBD1. The V and J ends lost 5 bases and 3 bases, in that order; junction bases with no gene match: 7. The CDR3 extends over 15 amino acids. Germline lookup yields CDR1 MNHEY and CDR2 SMNVEV (reference sequence). The CDR3 DNA reads as TGTGCCAGCAGTATACAGGGGTCCCTCTACAATGAGCAGTTCTTC. Protein product: CASSIQGSLYNEQFF.

A few counts support this clonotype. The chain joins TRBV4-3 to TRBJ1-1, with D perhaps TRBD1 (6 bases). The CDR3 has 13 residues. Germline CDR1 and CDR2: LGHNA and YSLEER. Trimming left V 4 bases short and J 4 bases short, with 10 bases between. CDR3 sequence (DNA): TGCGCCAGCAGCCTTGCGGGGGCCACTGAAGCTTTCTTT. Residues: CASSLAGATEAFF.

Only a few counts were recorded for this clonotype. The rearrangement links TRBV11-1 to TRBJ2-2; no reliable D call. Germline assignment: CDR1 SGHAT and CDR2 FQDESV (reference sequence). The CDR3 consists of 18 residues. Trimming pared 5 bases from V and 5 bases from J, leaving 24 bases between. CDR3 protein: CASSPVTDNQYRTGELFF. The CDR3 DNA sequence: TGTGCCAGCAGCCCCGTGACTGACAACCAATATCGGACCGGGGAGCTGTTTTTT.

Only a few counts were recorded for this clonotype. The rearrangement uses TRBV14 and TRBJ2-2; D remains unclear. Trimming took 2 bases from V and 5 from J, leaving 18 bases between them. The CDR3 length is 17 residues. The germline V gene has CDR1 SGHDN and CDR2 FVKESK. The CDR3 nucleotides are TGTGCCAGCAGCCAATACGGCCCCTTCTCCCCAACCGGGGAGCTGTTTTTT. As protein: CASSQYGPFSPTGELFF.

This clonotype occurred a few times. The genes are TRBV18 and TRBJ2-7, with unresolved D. The CDR3 is 13 amino acids. V dropped 2 bases and J dropped 5 bases, with 10 bases sitting between them. Germline V lookup: CDR1 KGHSH, CDR2 LQKENI. The CDR3 bases are TGTGCCAGCTCACCAGACTCGGTCCACGAGCAGTACTTC. Amino acids: CASSPDSVHEQYF. The whole variable domain, filled in from reference TRBV18 and TRBJ2-7, reads NAGVMQNPRHLVRRRGQEARLRCSPMKGHSHVYWYRQLPEEGLKFMVYLQKENIIDESGMPKERFSAEFPKEGPSILRIQQVVRGDSAAYFCASSPDSVHEQYFGPGTRLTVT.